A single sample is the source of the 16 T cell receptor beta chains below, sequenced in a study of early T cells in non-severe SARS-CoV-2 infection. TCRdb used MiXCR to reprocess the 5' RACE reads, holding one entry per CDR3 protein. Among 100,000 to 150,000 distinct CDR3 sequences listed, about 16% were seen once. The source material was whole blood. Receptors originate from an adult who was a healthcare worker with PCR-confirmed SARS-CoV-2 infection or an uninfected control (not recorded which).

This clonotype was seen more than once but under ten times. The chain is built from TRBV20-1 and TRBJ2-1; TRBD2 aligns across 8 bases. CDR1 DFQATT and CDR2 SNEGSKA come from the germline V gene (reference sequence). The CDR3 totals 13 residues. V lost 0 bases to trimming and J lost 8 bases; unmatched junction nucleotides: 3. The CDR3 region has the DNA TGCAGTGCTAGAGAGACTAGCGTGCATGAGCAGTTCTTC. Protein sequence: CSARETSVHEQFF.

The V gene is TRBV30, the J gene TRBJ2-1, with a tentative D call TRBD2 (6 bases). Germline loops: CDR1 GTSNPN, CDR2 SVGIG (reference sequence). Trimming took off 3 bases at V and 1 base at J, with 13 bases between the two ends. The length of the CDR3 is 15 residues. Here the CDR3 DNA reads TGTGCCTGGAGGGTACAGGCGGGGTCCTACAATGAGCAGTTCTTC. Translation: CAWRVQAGSYNEQFF.

This clonotype appeared a few times. The chain combines TRBV27 with TRBJ2-7, with D tentatively TRBD1 or TRBD2 (5 bases each). Germline V lookup: CDR1 MNHEY, CDR2 SMNVEV (reference sequence). CDR3 length: 16 amino acids. Trimming removed 4 bases from V and 0 bases from J, with 16 bases in between. The CDR3 bases are TGTGCCAGCAGTTCCGATACTGCAGGGAGCTCCTACGAGCAGTACTTC. It translates to CASSSDTAGSSYEQYF.

This clonotype was counted many times. V is TRBV7-2 and J is TRBJ2-6; D gene unclear. In germline, CDR1 is SGHTA, CDR2 FQGNSA. With 5 bases removed from V and 10 bases from J, the gap between germline ends came to 18 bases. CDR3 length equals 15 residues. CDR3 sequence: CASSPGPYYLNVLTF. The CDR3 DNA reads TGTGCCAGCAGCCCCGGACCCTACTACCTTAACGTCCTGACTTTC.

This clonotype was recorded a few times. The V and J genes are TRBV12-5 and TRBJ1-6; 12 bases are shared with TRBD1. CDR1 and CDR2 from the germline V gene are LGHNT and FRNRAP. J lost 11 bases, V lost 10 bases, and 9 bases had no gene match. The CDR3 has 14 amino acids. The CDR3 DNA sequence: TGTGCTAATAGCCCGGGACAGGGGGCTCCACCCCTCCACTTT. This translates into CANSPGQGAPPLHF. The complete variable domain, with remaining parts taken from reference TRBV12-5 and TRBJ1-6, reads DARVTQTPRHKVTEMGQEVTMRCQPILGHNTVFWYRQTMMQGLELLAYFRNRAPLDDSGMPKDRFSAEMPDATLATLKIQPSEPRDSAVYFCANSPGQGAPPLHFGNGTRLTVT.

This clonotype was counted between two and nine times. The chain employs TRBV20-1 and TRBJ2-1; 13 positions agree with TRBD2. Germline lookup yields CDR1 DFQATT and CDR2 SNEGSKA (reference sequence). V lost 0 bases, J lost 7 bases, and 6 bases stayed unmatched. This CDR3 contains 16 residues. The chain's CDR3 is CSARDETSGGKNEQFF. The CDR3 DNA follows: TGCAGTGCTAGAGATGAGACTAGCGGGGGGAAAAATGAGCAGTTCTTC.

J is TRBJ2-3 and V is TRBV6-1, with 7 bases matching TRBD2. This CDR3 region has 13 residues. CDR1 and CDR2 (germline): MNHNS, SASEGT. CDR3: CASGQGDTDTQYF. The CDR3 DNA follows: TGTGCTAGCGGGCAGGGAGACACAGATACGCAGTATTTT.

This clonotype was observed many times. The V gene is TRBV27, the J gene TRBJ2-2, with 8 bases identical to TRBD2. The CDR3 length is 14 residues. The ends lost 6 bases at V and 7 bases at J; junction bases unmatched: 7. CDR1 MNHEY and CDR2 SMNVEV come from the germline V gene (reference sequence). The CDR3 loop is CASSRGGQDGELFF. The CDR3 DNA sequence: TGTGCCAGCAGCCGGGGGGGGCAGGACGGGGAGCTGTTTTTT.

This rearrangement joins TRBV3-1 to TRBJ1-1; 7 bases are shared with TRBD1. Looked up from germline, CDR1 is LGHDT and CDR2 is YNNKEL (reference sequence). The CDR3 has 14 amino acids. Trimming took 2 bases from V and 5 from J; bases not matched to a gene: 5. Here the CDR3 DNA reads TGTGCCAGCAGCCAAACAGGGGAAGAGACTGAAGCTTTCTTT. Encoded protein: CASSQTGEETEAFF.

V gene TRBV20-1 combines with J gene TRBJ1-1; tentatively, D is TRBD1 (5 bases). The ends were cut back, 7 bases at V and 1 base at J, with 13 bases in the middle. Germline lookup yields CDR1 DFQATT and CDR2 SNEGSKA (reference sequence). The CDR3 is 13 amino acids. The CDR3 loop reads CSGTDGGNTEAFF. In DNA form, the CDR3 reads TGCAGTGGCACAGATGGGGGGAACACTGAAGCTTTCTTT.

J is TRBJ2-1 and V is TRBV12-3 or TRBV12-4, with 8 nucleotides matching TRBD2. Trimming took 2 bases from V and 8 from J; bases not matched to a gene: 11. This CDR3 region has 16 residues. This CDR3 reads CASSLFIRGGEDEQFF. CDR3 sequence (DNA): TGTGCCAGCAGTTTATTTATACGGGGGGGCGAGGATGAGCAGTTCTTC.

Details on this clonotype: The junction differs from germline at one of its ends, possibly a read error. DNA for the CDR3: TGTGCCACCAGTGAAGGGGGCAAGAGTAATGAACAGTTCTTC. This encodes CATSEGGKSNEQFF. This sequence joins TRBV24-1 and TRBJ2-1; 7 bases fit TRBD1. The CDR3 runs to 14 residues. Germline V gene sequence: CDR1 KGHDR, CDR2 SFDVKD.

The count of this clonotype is one. This chain uses TRBV7-9 with TRBJ1-1; D is possibly TRBD1 (6 bases). The germline V and J ends were trimmed by 5 bases and 0 bases, with 16 bases remaining between them. The CDR3 length is 16 residues. The germline V gene has CDR1 SEHNR and CDR2 FQNEAQ (reference sequence). CDR3 sequence reads: CASSQPITGMNTEAFF. CDR3 nucleotides: TGTGCCAGCAGCCAACCGATTACAGGGATGAACACTGAAGCTTTCTTT.

This clonotype turned up a few times. The chain combines TRBV3-1 with TRBJ1-1; weak D call: TRBD1 (6 bases). Trimming stripped 6 bases from V and 6 bases from J, with 11 bases between. This CDR3 is built from 12 residues. Germline V gives CDR1 LGHDT, CDR2 YNNKEL (reference sequence). This chain's CDR3 is CASRGGRSEAFF. For the CDR3, the DNA is TGTGCCAGCAGAGGGGGGCGGTCTGAAGCTTTCTTT.

The J gene is TRBJ1-4, the V gene TRBV5-1; 7 bases match TRBD1. This CDR3 spans 17 amino acids. Unmatched junction bases numbered 12, after V lost 4 bases and J lost 3 bases. The germline CDR1 and CDR2 sequences are SGHRS and YFSETQ. The DNA of the CDR3 is TGCGCCAGCAGCCATACCGGGCAGGGGGTGGCTAATGAAAAACTGTTTTTT. This encodes CASSHTGQGVANEKLFF.

The CDR3 is CALTLLGVPNTEAFF. The CDR3 coding sequence is TGTGCCTTGACCCTGCTGGGAGTTCCGAACACTGAAGCTTTCTTT. V usage is TRBV30 and J usage is TRBJ1-1; D unresolved. The CDR3 contains 15 residues. Germline CDR1 GTSNPN, CDR2 SVGIG (reference sequence). V lost 7 bases, J lost 1 base, and 19 bases lay in between.